The 27 T cell receptor beta chains below were found in one sample sequenced in a study of naive CD8 T cells in extremely preterm neonates. Clones were read by immunoSEQ multiplex PCR, and TCRdb kept only the in-frame ones, dropping some. Of approximately 4,600 clones in the sample, approximately 97% were seen once. Cord blood came from elective full-term cesareans at about 35-41 weeks without labor or membrane rupture. Specimen: naive CD8+ T cells from cord blood. These receptors were collected from a newborn in good health.

The rearrangement links TRBV25-1 to TRBJ2-2, with D possibly matching TRBD1 (6 bases). Germline CDR1 MGHDK, CDR2 SYGVNS. CDR3 size: 16 residues. The V and J ends lost 2 bases and 3 bases respectively, with 13 bases between them. For the CDR3, the DNA is TGTGCCAGCAGTGAAATTTGGGACACGGACACCGGGGAGCTGTTTTTT. It translates to CASSEIWDTDTGELFF.

The chain recombines TRBV11-2 with TRBJ2-3; D gene unclear. Germline loops: CDR1 SGHAT, CDR2 FQNNGV. The CDR3 is 14 residues long. The V and J ends lost 5 bases and 2 bases respectively, with 11 bases between them. The CDR3 region has the DNA TGTGCCAGCAGCGGCAGAACTACCACAGATACGCAGTATTTT. As protein: CASSGRTTTDTQYF.

This sequence joins TRBV10-3 and TRBJ2-3, with D perhaps matching TRBD2 (5 bases). The CDR3 contains 17 residues. Germline V CDR1 and CDR2: ENHRY, SYGVKD. Trimming removed 3 bases from V and 1 base from J, with 17 bases in between. CDR3 region: CAISDPLTSLGTDTQYF. In nucleotides, the CDR3 is TGTGCCATCAGTGACCCCTTAACTAGTCTGGGCACAGATACGCAGTATTTT.

Concerning this clone: At one boundary the junction diverges from the germline segment, which might be a read error. V and J are TRBV4-3 and TRBJ1-1; tentatively, D is TRBD1 (5 bases). Germline values: CDR1 LGHNA, CDR2 YSLEER. This CDR3 spans 18 amino acids. The CDR3 sequence: CASSQDARGRGGNAEAFF. The CDR3 DNA reads TGCGCCAGCAGCCAAGATGCCCGGGGTCGCGGGGGGAACGCTGAAGCTTTCTTT.

The V gene is TRBV9, the J gene TRBJ2-2, with a tentative D call TRBD2 (5 bases). The CDR3 sequence is 14 residues long. Germline assignment: CDR1 SGDLS and CDR2 YYNGEE. Trimming removed 6 bases at V and 4 bases at J, with 13 bases between. The CDR3 loop reads CASTPGVGTGELFF. The DNA of the CDR3 is TGTGCCAGCACTCCCGGGGTCGGCACCGGGGAGCTGTTTTTT.

V is TRBV4-1 and J is TRBJ2-7; the D gene is possibly TRBD2 (5 bases). The V gene lost 0 bases and the J gene lost 6 bases, with 15 bases spanning the gap. This CDR3 is 15 amino acids long. Germline V gene sequence: CDR1 MGHRA, CDR2 YSYEKL. The chain's CDR3 is CASSQDYGGRGEQYF. In DNA form, the CDR3 reads TGCGCCAGCAGCCAAGATTACGGCGGCCGGGGCGAGCAGTACTTC.

CDR3 DNA: TGTGCCAGCAGTTTAGGGACAGGGCAGCCCCAGCATTTT. Its protein product is CASSLGTGQPQHF. The gene calls are TRBV28 and TRBJ1-5; TRBD1 matches 9 bases. There are 13 residues in the CDR3. J was trimmed by 7 bases and V by 2 bases; bases with no gene match: 0. Germline CDR1 is MDHEN and CDR2 is SYDVKM.

The CDR3 DNA reads TGTGCCAGCAGCTTGAGTCTAAATACAGATACGCAGTATTTT. As protein: CASSLSLNTDTQYF. V usage is TRBV7-6 and J usage is TRBJ2-3; D gene uncertain. The CDR3 has 14 amino acids. Germline lookup yields CDR1 SGHVS and CDR2 FNYEAQ. V was trimmed by 3 bases and J by 3 bases, leaving 10 bases between them.

The gene calls are TRBV21-1 and TRBJ2-7; the table's D call, TRBD2, was not checked against the DNA. TRBV21-1 corresponds to a pseudogene. CDR3 length equals 19 residues. The CDR3 region is CASSKAFSRAGGVDYEQYF. CDR3 coding DNA: TGTGCCAGCAGCAAAGCATTTTCTAGGGCGGGAGGGGTGGACTACGAGCAGTACTTC.

This rearrangement joins TRBV5-1 to TRBJ2-1; 10 nucleotides match TRBD2. Germline V lookup: CDR1 SGHRS, CDR2 YFSETQ. The CDR3 is 15 residues long. V shed 2 bases and J 4 bases; nucleotides not matched to a gene: 3. The CDR3 DNA is TGCGCCAGCAGCTTAGCGGGGGGGCAGTACAATGAGCAGTTCTTC. Its protein product is CASSLAGGQYNEQFF.

The CDR3 here is CASSQDRGRNTGELFF. Written as DNA, the CDR3 is TGCGCCAGCAGCCAGGACAGGGGGCGAAACACCGGGGAGCTGTTTTTT. The chain recombines TRBV4-3 with TRBJ2-2, with TRBD1 identical over 11 bases. The J segment lost 2 bases and the V segment lost 3 bases, leaving 2 bases of the junction unmatched. CDR1 and CDR2 (germline): LGHNA, YSLEER. CDR3 length equals 16 residues.

The V gene is TRBV4-2, the J gene TRBJ2-7; 7 bases fit TRBD1. V shed 0 bases and J 0 bases; nucleotides not matched to a gene: 11. The germline V gene has CDR1 LGHNA and CDR2 YNFKEQ. This CDR3 region has 18 residues. CDR3 nucleotide sequence: TGTGCCAGCAGCCAAGATCCCTCGACAGGGATGGCCTCCTACGAGCAGTACTTC. It is translated as CASSQDPSTGMASYEQYF.

The chain links TRBV27 to TRBJ2-5, with D possibly TRBD1 on 5 matching bases. V was shortened by 4 bases and J by 5 bases, with 14 bases between the two germline ends. This CDR3 contains 14 residues. Germline V gene lookup returns CDR1 MNHEY and CDR2 SMNVEV (reference sequence). The DNA of the CDR3 is TGTGCCAGCAGTTCCCTAGACAGTCGGGAGACCCAGTACTTC. Residues: CASSSLDSRETQYF.

V usage is TRBV4-3 and J usage is TRBJ2-5, with 9 nucleotides matching TRBD2. The V segment lost 0 bases and the J segment 5 bases; nucleotides outside the gene matches: 4. CDR1 and CDR2 (germline): LGHNA, YSLEER. CDR3 length: 15 amino acids. The CDR3 sequence: CASSQESGGLETQYF. As DNA, the CDR3 is TGCGCCAGCAGCCAAGAAAGCGGGGGGTTGGAGACCCAGTACTTC.

V gene TRBV19 combines with J gene TRBJ1-2; D is undetermined. Trimming left V 1 base short and J 1 base short, with 10 bases between. This CDR3 region has 15 residues. Looked up from germline, CDR1 is LNHDA and CDR2 is SQIVND (reference sequence). CDR3 in amino acids: CASSIVREFNYGYTF. The CDR3 nucleotides read TGTGCCAGTAGTATAGTCCGGGAGTTTAACTATGGCTACACCTTC.

The chain recombines TRBV5-5 with TRBJ2-7, with D possibly matching TRBD1 (5 bases). The CDR3 consists of 13 residues. The V end was cut by 2 bases, the J end by 7 bases, with 13 bases between. The V gene's germline CDR1 is SGHKS and CDR2 YYEKEE (reference sequence). This CDR3 reads CASSFWQGKEQYF. The CDR3 coding sequence is TGTGCCAGCAGCTTCTGGCAGGGCAAGGAGCAGTACTTC.

The chain recombines TRBV6-6 with TRBJ2-1, with TRBD2 matching 9 bases. V lost 0 bases to trimming and J lost 9 bases; unmatched junction nucleotides: 3. The CDR3 length is 14 residues. Germline CDR1 reads MNHNY; CDR2 reads SVGAGI (reference sequence). DNA of the CDR3: TGTGCCAGCAGTTACTCACTAGCGGGTCTTGAGCAGTTCTTC. Protein: CASSYSLAGLEQFF.

The chain recombines TRBV28 with TRBJ2-7; 9 bases map to TRBD1. Germline V gene lookup returns CDR1 MDHEN and CDR2 SYDVKM. The V gene end was trimmed by 5 bases and the J gene end by 10 bases; junction bases not matched to a gene: 3. There are 11 residues in the CDR3. CDR3 nucleotides: TGTGCCAGCAGTCTGGACAGGGGTCAGTACTTC. Protein: CASSLDRGQYF.

The chain links TRBV4-1 to TRBJ2-1; D perhaps matches TRBD2 (5 bases). There are 16 residues in the CDR3. Germline V gene sequence: CDR1 MGHRA, CDR2 YSYEKL. With 2 bases removed from V and 1 base from J, the gap between germline ends came to 12 bases. CDR3 sequence reads: CASSQPTSGSYNEQFF. CDR3 nucleotide sequence: TGCGCCAGCAGCCAACCTACTAGTGGTTCCTACAATGAGCAGTTCTTC.

The DNA for the CDR3 is TGTGCCAGCAGCGTTGACCCCTCCGACTCCAGGGGATGGGATGAAGCTTTCTTT. Protein: CASSVDPSDSRGWDEAFF. V gene TRBV9 combines with J gene TRBJ1-1; possible D gene TRBD1, 6 bases. The CDR3 is made up of 18 amino acids. Germline loops: CDR1 SGDLS, CDR2 YYNGEE. V lost 2 bases and J 7 bases, leaving 27 bases between the germline ends.

The CDR3 bases are TGTGCCAGCAGCTTGCAGGGGGCGAGCAATCAGCCCCAGCATTTT. Translated: CASSLQGASNQPQHF. The chain combines TRBV5-5 with TRBJ1-5; the match to TRBD1 covers 8 bases. From germline, CDR1 is SGHKS and CDR2 YYEKEE (reference sequence). With 1 base clipped from V and 1 base from J, the junction kept 1 base outside the gene matches. The CDR3 is made up of 15 amino acids.

The V gene is TRBV27, the J gene TRBJ2-2, with 8 bases identical to TRBD2. The germline gives CDR1 MNHEY, CDR2 SMNVEV (reference sequence). The CDR3 consists of 14 residues. Trimming at V came to 7 bases and at J to 5 bases, leaving 6 bases not matched to a gene. CDR3 bases: TGTGCCAGCAAGCGGGGGAGGCCAACCGGGGAGCTGTTTTTT. As protein: CASKRGRPTGELFF.

The chain is built from TRBV9 and TRBJ2-4; tentative D call: TRBD2 (6 bases). The CDR3 loop spans 14 amino acids. Germline lookup yields CDR1 SGDLS and CDR2 YYNGEE. Between the trimmed V and J ends, which lost 0 bases and 2 bases, there was a span of 6 bases. CDR3 nucleotides: TGTGCCAGCAGCGTAGGGACTACCAAAAACATTCAGTACTTC. This translates into CASSVGTTKNIQYF.

In this sample, this clone turned up once. The chain uses TRBV11-2 and TRBJ1-5; the match to TRBD1 covers 7 bases. In germline, CDR1 is SGHAT, CDR2 FQNNGV. Losses at the gene ends were 3 bases for V and 3 bases for J; bases not matched to a gene: 5. The CDR3 covers 15 residues. The CDR3: CASSFDGTVNQPQHF. DNA of the CDR3: TGTGCCAGCAGCTTTGATGGGACAGTCAATCAGCCCCAGCATTTT.

The chain recombines TRBV13 with TRBJ2-7; TRBD2 agrees at 14 bases. Germline trimming cut 1 base from V and 5 bases from J; bases unmatched to any gene: 10. The V gene's germline CDR1 is PRHDT and CDR2 FYEKMQ (reference sequence). There are 18 residues in the CDR3. The CDR3 nucleotides are TGTGCCAGCAGCTTAGCCCCCTCGGGACTAGCGGGGGTCCACGAGCAGTACTTC. It codes for CASSLAPSGLAGVHEQYF.

J is TRBJ2-7 and V is TRBV5-5; tentative D call: TRBD1 (6 bases). Deletions cut 0 bases from V and 3 bases from J, with 10 bases between. CDR1 is SGHKS, CDR2 YYEKEE, per germline (reference sequence). The CDR3 runs to 14 residues. The CDR3 DNA follows: TGTGCCAGCAGCTTGGCCCCGGACAGCTACGAGCAGTACTTC. Its protein is CASSLAPDSYEQYF.

This clone came up a few times. This sequence joins TRBV4-3 and TRBJ2-7, with TRBD1 matching 8 bases. The CDR3 runs to 13 residues. After removal of 0 bases from V and 6 bases from J, the junction contained 1 base not matched to a gene. Per the germline V gene, CDR1 is LGHNA and CDR2 is YSLEER. CDR3 coding DNA: TGCGCCAGCAGCCAAGACACAGGGGGCGAGCAGTACTTC. Translating it yields CASSQDTGGEQYF.